One sample yielded the 8 T cell receptor beta chains listed below, sequenced in a study of patients and donors after allogeneic stem cell transplantation (dated by TCRdb to about 2020). The method behind the library was RT-PCR. TCRdb lists the instrument as NextSeq 550. TCRdb reran the public reads through fastp at Q25 and MiXCR, keeping productive beta chains. Records with the same CDR3 protein are collapsed into one entry carrying the most frequent genes and DNA. In all, the sample holds approximately 160,000 distinct CDR3 sequences, and about 29% of those were seen once. Around 3.2% of the sample lies in the top ten. The specimen was blood, either unsorted or a sorted T cell fraction (not recorded which). The origin of the receptors is a human donor who was either an allogeneic HSCT recipient or a stem cell or donor lymphocyte infusion donor (not recorded which). It is not recorded whose cells these are; they may come from a transplant donor.

The chain joins TRBV6-2 or TRBV6-3 to TRBJ2-5, with D unresolved. Germline CDR1 reads MNHEY; CDR2 reads SVGEGT. The CDR3 has 15 amino acids. V dropped 4 bases and J dropped 0 bases, with 12 bases sitting between them. In DNA form, the CDR3 reads TGTGCCAGCAGTTCCCCCTTACTATACCAAGAGACCCAGTACTTC. It translates to CASSSPLLYQETQYF.

This clonotype has just a few counts. The rearrangement joins TRBV29-1 to TRBJ1-2; D not resolved. V was cut by 4 bases and J by 2 bases, with 8 bases left in between. The CDR3 spans 12 residues. Per the germline V gene, CDR1 is SQVTM and CDR2 is ANQGSEA. CDR3 protein: CSVVQENYGYTF. For the CDR3, the DNA is TGCAGCGTTGTGCAAGAGAACTATGGCTACACCTTC.

The chain recombines TRBV3-1 with TRBJ2-5; 10 nucleotides match TRBD2. This CDR3 is 14 amino acids long. Trimming cost V 4 bases and J 5 bases; bases outside gene matches: 4. Germline CDR1 and CDR2: LGHDT and YNNKEL (reference sequence). CDR3 sequence: CASSRTSGIETQYF. CDR3 coding DNA: TGTGCCAGCAGCCGGACTAGCGGCATTGAGACCCAGTACTTC.

This clonotype appeared once. This chain links TRBV10-1 with TRBJ2-7; 15 nucleotides line up with TRBD2. The J segment lost 6 bases and the V segment lost 3 bases, leaving 9 bases of the junction unmatched. The CDR3 extends over 17 amino acids. Germline loops: CDR1 WNHNN, CDR2 SYGVQD (reference sequence). The CDR3 protein is CASSDPGLAGGRGEQYF. CDR3 in DNA: TGCGCCAGCAGTGACCCAGGACTAGCGGGAGGGAGAGGCGAGCAGTACTTC.

The gene calls are TRBV14 and TRBJ2-1; 9 bases map to TRBD1. CDR1 and CDR2 (germline): SGHDN, FVKESK. The CDR3 runs 16 residues. V lost 4 bases, J lost 3 bases, and 7 bases stayed unmatched. The chain's CDR3 is CASSPGQGAFYNEQFF. In DNA form, the CDR3 reads TGTGCCAGCAGCCCGGGACAGGGTGCATTCTACAATGAGCAGTTCTTC.

This clonotype was detected many times. The rearrangement links TRBV12-3 or TRBV12-4 to TRBJ1-2; D might be TRBD1 (6 bases). This CDR3 has 15 amino acids. V lost 5 bases and J 5 bases, leaving 18 bases between the germline ends. The CDR3 loop reads CASSMDSAEGYGYTF. The CDR3 nucleotides are TGTGCCAGCAGTATGGACAGCGCCGAGGGGTATGGCTACACCTTC.

The rearrangement joins TRBV24-1 to TRBJ2-2; TRBD1 is a possible D gene (6 bases). This CDR3 spans 14 amino acids. Trimming stripped 10 bases from V and 0 bases from J, with 11 bases between. The V gene's germline CDR1 is KGHDR and CDR2 SFDVKD. The CDR3, as DNA: TGTGCCACGCAGGGGCCATCGAACACCGGGGAGCTGTTTTTT. Encoded protein: CATQGPSNTGELFF.

The chain joins TRBV5-1 to TRBJ2-1; no clear D gene. The germline CDR1 and CDR2 sequences are SGHRS and YFSETQ. The CDR3 consists of 14 residues. Trimming took off 3 bases at V and 7 bases at J, with 14 bases between the two ends. The CDR3 nucleotides are TGCGCCAGCAGCTCCGGAACAGCTGGTAATGAGCAGTTCTTC. Protein: CASSSGTAGNEQFF.